Detailed here is one T cell receptor beta chain. Its antigen specificity is not known. The input lacks base qualities; no much larger clone sits a single base away. The sample belongs to a study of T cell responses to AZD1222 COVID-19 vaccine (dated by TCRdb to 2020 to 2023). A note on the overall study: AZD1222 recipients with second doses at about 4 weeks or about 12 weeks were pooled, because spike-specific TCR depth and breadth did not differ between schedules. TCR sequencing was performed for about 240 trial participants, of whom about 210 were given two doses of AZD1222 and around 25 were given two doses of MenACWY control vaccine. Trial participants were enrolled by age into 18-55, 56-69 and 70-plus year subgroups, with approximately 150, 30 and 60 TCR-sequenced participants respectively.

Broad study findings and their caveats: Most participants were white British and females outnumbered males, and the authors suggested that clonal diversity may have been underestimated. Conclusions about previously exposed vaccinees were limited because only six AZD1222 recipients were SARS-CoV-2 seropositive at baseline. Because no samples from the day 14 peak response were available, repertoires could be characterized only after the peak T cell response. The vaccine-associated CD4 TCRs covered the entire spike protein, and the dominant responses fell in regions 160-218 and 743-854. Reportedly, close to half of the unique spike-specific TCRs recognized epitopes lying outside the regions that are mutated in the B.1.351 and B.1.1.7 variants. After two AZD1222 doses, both the breadth and the depth of spike-specific TCRs were significantly higher than at day 0 and than in MenACWY recipients. In the small 56-69-year group, the increase in depth fell short of significance, most likely because of low power.

V is shortened by 1 base, J by 2 bases, and the region joining them spans 11 bases. CDR1 and CDR2, looked up from the germline V gene, are KGHSH and LQKENI. The CDR3 measures 16 amino acids from cysteine to phenylalanine. Left in the record is the CDR3 DNA by itself, 48 bases read in frame from the first base. The time point label here, explained by the study, means: baseline before first vaccination. Vaccinee samples were obtained from the UK trials COV001 and COV002, which included a single-blind randomized controlled phase 2/3 trial of AZD1222 (ChAdOx1 nCoV-19) in healthy adults. Trial participant PBMC samples were collected at day 0 and day 28 after the second dose for TCRbeta chain sequencing. The CDR3 regions of human TCRbeta chains were subjected to immunosequencing. The authors processed their data as follows. Repertoire TCRs were checked for matches against a reference library of SARS-CoV-2-specific TCRs that had been generated using the MIRA antigen-specificity platform. Breadth was defined as the fraction of unique TCRs that were SARS-CoV-2-associated, and depth was defined as the fraction of total T cells that were SARS-CoV-2-associated. Using the MIRA data, each spike-specific TCR was assigned both to the spike region to which the TCR was reactive and to a CD4 or CD8 class. Log10-transformed breadth and depth values were compared by one-way ANOVA with Sidak's multiple comparisons tests. As stored in TCRdb, this immuneACCESS dataset retains in-frame rearrangements with V and J assigned. A fraction of the clones does not appear; measured against another copy, unresolved V genes explain less than half of the discrepancy, and the remainder lacks a known reason. The V and J calls and clone size were taken over from that table, and D and trimming were inferred from the DNA. The sample profile shows fewer than 200,000 clones; around 90% of them were found once. Under 2% of the sample is taken by the ten largest.

Rearrangement joined TRBV18 to TRBJ2-2, with the D gene uncertain. Source: peripheral blood, taken on day 0 of AZD1222 vaccination. The sequence came from an adult in good health. The sequenced DNA: TGTGCCAGCTCACCACGGTCGGGTACCAACACCGGGGAGCTGTTTTTT. It translates to CASSPRSGTNTGELFF.